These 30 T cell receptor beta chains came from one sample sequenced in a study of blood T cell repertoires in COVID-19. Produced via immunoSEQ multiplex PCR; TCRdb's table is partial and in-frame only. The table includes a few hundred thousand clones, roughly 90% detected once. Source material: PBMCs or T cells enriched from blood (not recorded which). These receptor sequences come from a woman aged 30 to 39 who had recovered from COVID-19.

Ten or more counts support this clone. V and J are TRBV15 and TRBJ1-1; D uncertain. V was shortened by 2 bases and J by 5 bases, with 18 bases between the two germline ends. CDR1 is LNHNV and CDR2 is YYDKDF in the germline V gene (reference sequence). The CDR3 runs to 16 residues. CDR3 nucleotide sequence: TGTGCCACCAGCAGACGTGCCGGTGCGACGGGGACTGAAGCTTTCTTT. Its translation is CATSRRAGATGTEAFF. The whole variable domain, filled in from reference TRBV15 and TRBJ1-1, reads DAMVIQNPRYQVTQFGKPVTLSCSQTLNHNVMYWYQQKSSQAPKLLFHYYDKDFNNEADTPDNFQSRRPNTSFCFLDIRSPGLGDTAMYLCATSRRAGATGTEAFFGQGTRLTVV.

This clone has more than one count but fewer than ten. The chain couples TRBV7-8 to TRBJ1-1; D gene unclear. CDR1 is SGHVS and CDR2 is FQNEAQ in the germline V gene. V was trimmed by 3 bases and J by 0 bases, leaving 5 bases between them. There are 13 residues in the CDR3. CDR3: CASSLSVNTEAFF. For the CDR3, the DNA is TGTGCCAGCAGCTTGTCGGTGAACACTGAAGCTTTCTTT.

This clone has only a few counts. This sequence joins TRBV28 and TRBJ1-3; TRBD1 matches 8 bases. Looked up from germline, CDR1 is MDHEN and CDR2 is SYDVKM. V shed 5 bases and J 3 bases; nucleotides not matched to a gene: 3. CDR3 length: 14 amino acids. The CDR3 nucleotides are TGTGCCAGCAGTACAGGGGGACTTGGAAACACCATATATTTT. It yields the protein CASSTGGLGNTIYF.

The CDR3: CASSLEQGGTEAFF. The CDR3 DNA sequence: TGTGCCAGCAGCTTAGAGCAGGGGGGCACTGAAGCTTTCTTT. The J gene is TRBJ1-1, the V gene TRBV11-2; 7 bases line up with TRBD1. Trimming at V came to 0 bases and at J to 4 bases, leaving 2 bases not matched to a gene. Germline values: CDR1 SGHAT, CDR2 FQNNGV. This CDR3 is 14 amino acids long.

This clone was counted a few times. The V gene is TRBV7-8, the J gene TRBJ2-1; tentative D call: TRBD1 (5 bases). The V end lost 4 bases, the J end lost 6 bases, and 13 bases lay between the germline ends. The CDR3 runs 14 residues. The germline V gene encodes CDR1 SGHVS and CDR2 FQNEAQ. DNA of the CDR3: TGTGCCAGCAGCTCGACCCGGACAAGCAATGAGCAGTTCTTC. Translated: CASSSTRTSNEQFF.

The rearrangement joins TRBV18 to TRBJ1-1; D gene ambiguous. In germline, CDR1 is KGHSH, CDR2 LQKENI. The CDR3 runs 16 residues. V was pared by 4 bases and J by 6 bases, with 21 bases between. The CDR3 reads CASSLRVSRTRAEAFF. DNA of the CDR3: TGTGCCAGCTCACTAAGGGTCAGTCGGACGAGGGCTGAAGCTTTCTTT.

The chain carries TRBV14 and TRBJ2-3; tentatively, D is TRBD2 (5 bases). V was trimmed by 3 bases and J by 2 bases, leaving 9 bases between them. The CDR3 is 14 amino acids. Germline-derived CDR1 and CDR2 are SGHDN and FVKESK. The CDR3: CASSHGINTDTQYF. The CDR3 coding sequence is TGTGCCAGCAGCCACGGGATAAACACAGATACGCAGTATTTT. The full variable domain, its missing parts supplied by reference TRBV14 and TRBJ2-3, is EAGVTQFPSHSVIEKGQTVTLRCDPISGHDNLYWYRRVMGKEIKFLLHFVKESKQDESGMPNNRFLAERTGGTYSTLKVQPAELEDSGVYFCASSHGINTDTQYFGPGTRLTVL.

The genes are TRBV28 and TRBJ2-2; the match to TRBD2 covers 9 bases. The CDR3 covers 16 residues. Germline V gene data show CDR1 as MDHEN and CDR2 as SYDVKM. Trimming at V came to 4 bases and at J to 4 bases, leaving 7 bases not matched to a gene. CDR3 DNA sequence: TGTGCCAGCAGTTCGGGACTAGCTTCAAGCACCGGGGAGCTGTTTTTT. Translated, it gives CASSSGLASSTGELFF.

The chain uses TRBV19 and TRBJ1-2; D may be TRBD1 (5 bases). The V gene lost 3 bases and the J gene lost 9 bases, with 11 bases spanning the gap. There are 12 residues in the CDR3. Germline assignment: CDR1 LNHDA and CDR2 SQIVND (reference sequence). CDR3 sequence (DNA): TGTGCCAGTAGTATTGGGCCAGGGAGCTACACCTTC. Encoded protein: CASSIGPGSYTF.

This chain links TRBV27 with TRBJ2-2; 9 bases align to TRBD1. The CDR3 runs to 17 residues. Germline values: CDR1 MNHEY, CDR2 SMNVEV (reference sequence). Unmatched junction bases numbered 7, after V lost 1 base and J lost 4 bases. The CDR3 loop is CASSLFRDRASTGELFF. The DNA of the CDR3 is TGTGCCAGCAGTTTATTCCGGGACAGGGCTTCCACCGGGGAGCTGTTTTTT.

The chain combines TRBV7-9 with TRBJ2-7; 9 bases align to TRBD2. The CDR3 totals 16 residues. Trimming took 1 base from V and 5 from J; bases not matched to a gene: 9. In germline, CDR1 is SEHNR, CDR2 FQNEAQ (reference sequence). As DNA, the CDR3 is TGTGCCAGCAGCTTAGTGGGGGGAAGCGGGAGGCACGAGCAGTACTTC. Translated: CASSLVGGSGRHEQYF. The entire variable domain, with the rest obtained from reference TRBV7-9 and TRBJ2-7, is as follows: DTGVSQNPRHKITKRGQNVTFRCDPISEHNRLYWYRQTLGQGPEFLTYFQNEAQLEKSRLLSDRFSAERPKGSFSTLEIQRTEQGDSAMYLCASSLVGGSGRHEQYFGPGTRLTVT.

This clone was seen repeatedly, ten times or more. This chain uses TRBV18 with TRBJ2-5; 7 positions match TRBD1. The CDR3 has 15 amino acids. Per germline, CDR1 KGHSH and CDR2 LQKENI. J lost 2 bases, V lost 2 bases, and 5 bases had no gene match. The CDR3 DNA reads TGTGCCAGCTCACCAGAACAGGGGCAACAAGAGACCCAGTACTTC. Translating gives CASSPEQGQQETQYF.

CDR3 sequence: CATERNTEAFF. CDR3 sequence (DNA): TGTGCAACAGAAAGGAACACTGAAGCTTTCTTT. V usage is TRBV28 and J usage is TRBJ1-1; D unresolved. This CDR3 region has 11 residues. The V gene's germline CDR1 is MDHEN and CDR2 SYDVKM.

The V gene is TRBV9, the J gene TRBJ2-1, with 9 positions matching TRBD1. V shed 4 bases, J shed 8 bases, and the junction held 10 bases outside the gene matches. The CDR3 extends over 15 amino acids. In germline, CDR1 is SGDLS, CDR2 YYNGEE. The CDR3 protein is CASSQARDRVDEQFF. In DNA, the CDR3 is TGTGCCAGCAGCCAGGCCCGGGACAGGGTAGATGAGCAGTTCTTC.

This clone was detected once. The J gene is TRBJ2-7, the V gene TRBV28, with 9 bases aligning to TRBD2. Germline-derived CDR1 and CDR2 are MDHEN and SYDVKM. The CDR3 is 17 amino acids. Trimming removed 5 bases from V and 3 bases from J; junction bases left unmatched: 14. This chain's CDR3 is CASSPPGPISGSYEQYF. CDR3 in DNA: TGTGCCAGCAGTCCTCCCGGCCCCATTAGCGGGAGCTACGAGCAGTACTTC.

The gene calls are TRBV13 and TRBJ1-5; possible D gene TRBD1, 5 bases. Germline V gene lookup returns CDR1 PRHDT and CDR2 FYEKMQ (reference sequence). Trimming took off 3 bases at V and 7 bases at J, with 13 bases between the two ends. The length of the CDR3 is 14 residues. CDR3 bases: TGTGCCAGCAGCTTGGGTCGAAGGGGACAGCCCCAGCATTTT. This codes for CASSLGRRGQPQHF.

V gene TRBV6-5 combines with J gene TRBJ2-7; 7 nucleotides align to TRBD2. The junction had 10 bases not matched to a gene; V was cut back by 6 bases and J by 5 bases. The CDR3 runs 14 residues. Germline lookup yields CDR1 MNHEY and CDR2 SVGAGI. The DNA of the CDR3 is TGTGCCAGCAGCCGACGGACTGGGGGGGACGAGCAGTACTTC. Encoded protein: CASSRRTGGDEQYF.

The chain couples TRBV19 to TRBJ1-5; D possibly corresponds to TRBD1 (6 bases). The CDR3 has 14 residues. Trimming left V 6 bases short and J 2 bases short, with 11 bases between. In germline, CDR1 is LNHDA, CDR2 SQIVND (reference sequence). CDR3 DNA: TGTGCCAGTAGCCTACAGGGAGGCAATCAGCCCCAGCATTTT. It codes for CASSLQGGNQPQHF.

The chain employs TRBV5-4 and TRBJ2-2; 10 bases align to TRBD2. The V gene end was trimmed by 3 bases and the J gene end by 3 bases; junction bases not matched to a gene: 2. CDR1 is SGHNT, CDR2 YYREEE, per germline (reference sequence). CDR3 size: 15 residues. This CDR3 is CASSSLAGDTGELFF. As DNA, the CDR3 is TGTGCCAGCAGCTCCCTAGCGGGAGACACCGGGGAGCTGTTTTTT.

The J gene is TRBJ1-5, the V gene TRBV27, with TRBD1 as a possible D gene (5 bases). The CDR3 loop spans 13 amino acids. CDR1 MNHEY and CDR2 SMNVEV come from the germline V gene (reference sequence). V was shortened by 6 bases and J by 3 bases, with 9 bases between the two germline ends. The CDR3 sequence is CASRGGVNQPQHF. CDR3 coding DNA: TGTGCCAGCAGGGGGGGGGTCAATCAGCCCCAGCATTTT.

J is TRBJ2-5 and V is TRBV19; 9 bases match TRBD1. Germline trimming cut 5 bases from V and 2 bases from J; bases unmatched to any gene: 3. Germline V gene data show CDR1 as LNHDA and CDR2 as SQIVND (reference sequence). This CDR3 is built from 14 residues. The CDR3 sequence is CASSLGTGQETQYF. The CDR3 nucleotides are TGTGCCAGTAGTCTTGGGACAGGGCAAGAGACCCAGTACTTC.

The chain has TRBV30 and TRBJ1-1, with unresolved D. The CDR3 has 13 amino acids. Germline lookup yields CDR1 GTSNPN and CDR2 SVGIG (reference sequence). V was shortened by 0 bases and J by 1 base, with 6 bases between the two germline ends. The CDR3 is CAWSVPGNTEAFF. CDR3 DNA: TGTGCCTGGAGTGTACCGGGGAACACTGAAGCTTTCTTT.

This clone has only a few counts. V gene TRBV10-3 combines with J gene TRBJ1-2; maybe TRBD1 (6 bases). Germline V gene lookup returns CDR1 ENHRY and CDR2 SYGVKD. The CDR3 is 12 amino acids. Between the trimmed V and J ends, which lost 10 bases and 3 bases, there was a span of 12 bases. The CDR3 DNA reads TGTGCCACGAAACAGGGAGACTATGGCTACACCTTC. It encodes CATKQGDYGYTF.

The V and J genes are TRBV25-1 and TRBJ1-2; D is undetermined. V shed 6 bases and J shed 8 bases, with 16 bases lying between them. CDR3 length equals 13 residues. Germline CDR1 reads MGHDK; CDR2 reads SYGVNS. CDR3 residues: CASSGSESHGYTF. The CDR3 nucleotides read TGTGCCAGCAGCGGGTCGGAGTCCCACGGCTACACCTTC.

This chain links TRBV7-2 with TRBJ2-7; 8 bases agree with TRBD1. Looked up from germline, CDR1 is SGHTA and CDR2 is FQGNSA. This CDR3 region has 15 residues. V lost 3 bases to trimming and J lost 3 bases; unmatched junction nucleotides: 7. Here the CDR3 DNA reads TGTGCCAGCAGCTTTACCGGGACAGGAGGCTACGAGCAGTACTTC. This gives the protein CASSFTGTGGYEQYF.

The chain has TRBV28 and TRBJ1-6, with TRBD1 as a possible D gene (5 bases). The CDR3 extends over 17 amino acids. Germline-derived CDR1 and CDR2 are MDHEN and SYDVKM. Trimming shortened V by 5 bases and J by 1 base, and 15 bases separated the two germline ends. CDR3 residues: CASSPPRGESYNSPLHF. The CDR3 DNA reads TGTGCCAGCAGTCCACCTCGGGGGGAGTCCTATAATTCACCCCTCCACTTT.

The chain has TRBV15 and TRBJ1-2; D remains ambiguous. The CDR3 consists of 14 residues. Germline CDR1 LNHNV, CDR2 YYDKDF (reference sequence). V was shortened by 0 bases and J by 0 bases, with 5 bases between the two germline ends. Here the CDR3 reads CATSRDRANYGYTF. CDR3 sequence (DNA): TGTGCCACCAGCAGAGATCGAGCTAACTATGGCTACACCTTC.

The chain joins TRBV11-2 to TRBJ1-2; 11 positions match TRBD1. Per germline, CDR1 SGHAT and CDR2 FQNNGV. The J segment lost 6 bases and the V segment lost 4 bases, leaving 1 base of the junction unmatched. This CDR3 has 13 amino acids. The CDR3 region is CASSWTGGDGYTF. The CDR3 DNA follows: TGTGCCAGCAGCTGGACAGGGGGCGATGGCTACACCTTC. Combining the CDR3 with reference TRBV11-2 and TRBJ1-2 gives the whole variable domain EAGVAQSPRYKIIEKRQSVAFWCNPISGHATLYWYQQILGQGPKLLIQFQNNGVVDDSQLPKDRFSAERLKGVDSTLKIQPAKLEDSAVYLCASSWTGGDGYTFGSGTRLTVV.

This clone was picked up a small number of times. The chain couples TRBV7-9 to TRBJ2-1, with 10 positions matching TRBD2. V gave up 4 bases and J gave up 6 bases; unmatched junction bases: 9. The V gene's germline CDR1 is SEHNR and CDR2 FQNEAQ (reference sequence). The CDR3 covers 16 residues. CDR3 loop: CASSSTSGIRPNEQFF. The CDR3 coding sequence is TGTGCCAGCAGCTCCACTAGCGGGATTCGTCCCAATGAGCAGTTCTTC. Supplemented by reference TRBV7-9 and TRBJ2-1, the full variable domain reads DTGVSQNPRHKITKRGQNVTFRCDPISEHNRLYWYRQTLGQGPEFLTYFQNEAQLEKSRLLSDRFSAERPKGSFSTLEIQRTEQGDSAMYLCASSSTSGIRPNEQFFGPGTRLTVL.

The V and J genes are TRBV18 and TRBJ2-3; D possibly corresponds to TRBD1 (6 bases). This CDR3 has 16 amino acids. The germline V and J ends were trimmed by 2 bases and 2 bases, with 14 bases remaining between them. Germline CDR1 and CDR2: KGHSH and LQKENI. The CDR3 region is CASSPTGSYLTDTQYF. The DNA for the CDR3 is TGTGCCAGCTCACCAACAGGGTCGTATCTCACAGATACGCAGTATTTT.